This T cell receptor (beta chain) is drawn from a study of shared clonotypes between healthy human individuals. The CDR3 consists of 13 residues. V shed 3 bases and J shed 3 bases, with 10 bases lying between them. Germline loops: CDR1 SGDLS, CDR2 YYNGEE. Assay execution took place at the deep level. Genomic DNA from each subset was divided evenly over several immunoSEQ plates. Among the unsorted PBMC samples, replicate PCRs used around 300 ng DNA, about 30,000 T cell genomes. The protocol was immunoSEQ multiplex PCR, while the TCRdb copy is restricted to in-frame clones and leaves out a portion. The sample has about 490,000 clones, roughly 80% seen once; the top ten hold 12%. In unsorted samples, genomic DNA was obtained using around 100 million PBMCs.

This chain joins TRBV9 and TRBJ2-7; no reliable D call. This TCR was sampled from a woman aged 40 to 55 in good health. Some clones in this sample may be carry-over from other donors' samples. Sequencing was performed on PBMCs. The CDR3 DNA follows: TGTGCCAGCAGCGACGACAAGGACTACGAGCAGTACTTC. Protein product: CASSDDKDYEQYF.